A single sample gave rise to the 15 T cell receptor beta chains below, sequenced in a study of vaccination effects on CD4 cells after COVID-19. Sequencing used immunoSEQ multiplex PCR; TCRdb keeps in-frame clones, though not all of them. The table lists some 56,000 clones, roughly three quarters of them singletons. These receptors are not linked to any known antigen. Before any sequencing was done, the ViraFEST assay used viral peptide pools to expand antigen-specific CD4+ T cells. Having been cultured for about 10 days, the cells underwent CD4+ T cell isolation. The person acquired a PCR-confirmed SARS-CoV-2 infection between March and December 2020. Sample: CD4+ T cells from PBMCs cultured with HIV peptides, taken before COVID-19 vaccination. The subset here: HIV-1 Nef peptide pool negative control/reference culture. These receptors were obtained from a human donor who had a prior SARS-CoV-2 infection.

The chain couples TRBV6-6 to TRBJ1-6; D is undetermined. The V and J ends lost 2 bases and 9 bases respectively, with 5 bases between them. The length of the CDR3 is 12 residues. Germline CDR1 and CDR2: MNHNY and SVGAGI (reference sequence). CDR3 protein: CASSYGLSPLHF. CDR3 bases: TGTGCCAGCAGTTACGGACTTTCACCCCTCCACTTT.

This clone was seen a few times. The chain is built from TRBV7-9 and TRBJ2-7; D possibly corresponds to TRBD1 (5 bases). In germline, CDR1 is SEHNR, CDR2 FQNEAQ (reference sequence). Trimming took off 1 base at V and 2 bases at J, with 9 bases between the two ends. There are 14 residues in the CDR3. In DNA, the CDR3 is TGTGCCAGCAGCTTAGGAGACAGTCCCTACGAGCAGTACTTC. Translated: CASSLGDSPYEQYF. Supplemented by reference TRBV7-9 and TRBJ2-7, the full variable domain reads DTGVSQNPRHKITKRGQNVTFRCDPISEHNRLYWYRQTLGQGPEFLTYFQNEAQLEKSRLLSDRFSAERPKGSFSTLEIQRTEQGDSAMYLCASSLGDSPYEQYFGPGTRLTVT.

A few counts support this clone. The rearrangement links TRBV6-6 to TRBJ2-3; D remains unclear. V dropped 7 bases and J dropped 1 base, with 9 bases sitting between them. From germline, CDR1 is MNHNY and CDR2 SVGAGI (reference sequence). CDR3 size: 13 residues. The CDR3 bases are TGTGCCAGCATCCCCAGCGGCACAGATACGCAGTATTTT. Translating it yields CASIPSGTDTQYF.

The chain uses TRBV7-3 and TRBJ2-1; no definite D call. V lost 6 bases, J lost 7 bases, and 13 bases lay in between. Germline V lookup: CDR1 SGHTA, CDR2 FQGTGA. This CDR3 has 13 residues. Here the CDR3 reads CASSPQRDNEQFF. The CDR3 bases are TGTGCCAGCAGTCCCCAAAGGGATAATGAGCAGTTCTTC.

V gene TRBV5-4 combines with J gene TRBJ1-1; D is perhaps TRBD1 (5 bases). V was trimmed by 5 bases and J by 1 base, leaving 12 bases between them. The CDR3 has 14 amino acids. The germline gives CDR1 SGHNT, CDR2 YYREEE (reference sequence). CDR3 residues: CASSPETENTEAFF. CDR3 DNA sequence: TGTGCCAGCAGTCCCGAGACAGAGAACACTGAAGCTTTCTTT.

This chain connects TRBV5-6 to TRBJ1-6, with D possibly matching TRBD1 (6 bases). In germline, CDR1 is SGHDT, CDR2 YYEEEE. Trimming removed 4 bases from V and 4 bases from J, with 18 bases in between. The CDR3 has 17 amino acids. CDR3 loop: CASSPGGQGRYNSPLHF. CDR3 bases: TGTGCCAGCAGCCCGGGGGGGCAGGGTCGGTATAATTCACCCCTCCACTTT. The whole variable domain, filled in from reference TRBV5-6 and TRBJ1-6, reads DAGVTQSPTHLIKTRGQQVTLRCSPKSGHDTVSWYQQALGQGPQFIFQYYEEEERQRGNFPDRFSGHQFPNYSSELNVNALLLGDSALYLCASSPGGQGRYNSPLHFGNGTRLTVT.

The rearrangement joins TRBV19 to TRBJ2-7, with TRBD2 matching over 13 bases. The CDR3 is 14 residues long. The germline V gene has CDR1 LNHDA and CDR2 SQIVND (reference sequence). J was trimmed by 2 bases and V by 5 bases; bases with no gene match: 0. The CDR3 is CASSGLAGAYEQYF. CDR3 bases: TGTGCCAGTAGTGGACTAGCGGGGGCCTACGAGCAGTACTTC.

This chain uses TRBV7-9 with TRBJ2-3, with TRBD2 identical over 7 bases. V was clipped by 5 bases and J by 4 bases; unmatched bases: 15. The CDR3 runs 17 residues. Germline CDR1 and CDR2: SEHNR and FQNEAQ (reference sequence). CDR3 protein: CASSQKTGRGSADTQYF. For the CDR3, the DNA is TGTGCCAGCAGCCAAAAGACGGGGAGGGGCTCCGCAGATACGCAGTATTTT.

The genes are TRBV28 and TRBJ2-7; D might be TRBD1 or TRBD2, each matching 6 bases. The CDR3 is 16 amino acids. Germline V lookup: CDR1 MDHEN, CDR2 SYDVKM. V was cut by 4 bases and J by 4 bases, with 20 bases left in between. This chain's CDR3 is CASSSLGGIGGYEQYF. CDR3 nucleotide sequence: TGTGCCAGCAGTTCCCTAGGGGGGATAGGTGGTTACGAGCAGTACTTC.

This clone was detected only once. The chain couples TRBV20-1 to TRBJ1-1; D ambiguous. Trimming left V 0 bases short and J 6 bases short, with 5 bases between. The CDR3 is 11 residues long. Germline V gene data show CDR1 as DFQATT and CDR2 as SNEGSKA (reference sequence). CDR3 loop: CSARDFPEAFF. The CDR3 region has the DNA TGCAGTGCTAGAGATTTCCCTGAAGCTTTCTTT.

The V and J genes are TRBV4-2 and TRBJ2-7, with TRBD2 identical over 10 bases. V lost 1 base, J lost 1 base, and 4 bases stayed unmatched. Germline CDR1 and CDR2: LGHNA and YNFKEQ. This CDR3 is built from 16 residues. CDR3 loop: CASSQVASGGSYEQYF. In DNA form, the CDR3 reads TGTGCCAGCAGCCAAGTTGCTAGCGGGGGTTCCTACGAGCAGTACTTC.

This chain connects TRBV5-1 to TRBJ2-3, with D unresolved. CDR1 and CDR2 from the germline V gene are SGHRS and YFSETQ. V was pared by 2 bases and J by 2 bases, with 6 bases between. This CDR3 contains 13 residues. This chain's CDR3 is CASSLLVTDTQYF. The CDR3 bases are TGCGCCAGCAGCTTACTCGTCACAGATACGCAGTATTTT. Full variable domain (outside the CDR3, taken from reference TRBV5-1 and TRBJ2-3): KAGVTQTPRYLIKTRGQQVTLSCSPISGHRSVSWYQQTPGQGLQFLFEYFSETQRNKGNFPGRFSGRQFSNSRSEMNVSTLELGDSALYLCASSLLVTDTQYFGPGTRLTVL.

The V call is TRBV5-1, the J call TRBJ1-1; 7 bases agree with TRBD1. The germline V gene has CDR1 SGHRS and CDR2 YFSETQ. Trimming took 0 bases from V and 7 from J; bases not matched to a gene: 9. The CDR3 covers 15 residues. The CDR3 DNA reads TGCGCCAGCAGCTTGGTCGATCCCAGGGGGAATGAAGCTTTCTTT. It codes for CASSLVDPRGNEAFF. The full variable domain, with the rest looked up from reference TRBV5-1 and TRBJ1-1, is KAGVTQTPRYLIKTRGQQVTLSCSPISGHRSVSWYQQTPGQGLQFLFEYFSETQRNKGNFPGRFSGRQFSNSRSEMNVSTLELGDSALYLCASSLVDPRGNEAFFGQGTRLTVV.

The chain uses TRBV20-1 and TRBJ2-7; 8 nucleotides agree with TRBD2. The CDR3 runs 14 residues. Germline V CDR1 and CDR2: DFQATT, SNEGSKA (reference sequence). The V gene end was trimmed by 3 bases and the J gene end by 1 base; junction bases not matched to a gene: 5. In nucleotides, the CDR3 is TGCAGTGCTAGTAGGGGCGGGGGGTCCTACGAGCAGTACTTC. This gives the protein CSASRGGGSYEQYF.

The rearrangement joins TRBV6-4 to TRBJ1-2; 9 nucleotides align to TRBD1. The CDR3 is made up of 15 amino acids. J gave up 2 bases and V 5 bases, and 6 bases lay outside the gene matches. CDR1 MRHNA and CDR2 SNTAGT come from the germline V gene. The CDR3 reads CASSLPGQGNYGYTF. The CDR3 coding sequence is TGTGCCAGCAGTCTCCCGGGACAGGGAAACTATGGCTACACCTTC.